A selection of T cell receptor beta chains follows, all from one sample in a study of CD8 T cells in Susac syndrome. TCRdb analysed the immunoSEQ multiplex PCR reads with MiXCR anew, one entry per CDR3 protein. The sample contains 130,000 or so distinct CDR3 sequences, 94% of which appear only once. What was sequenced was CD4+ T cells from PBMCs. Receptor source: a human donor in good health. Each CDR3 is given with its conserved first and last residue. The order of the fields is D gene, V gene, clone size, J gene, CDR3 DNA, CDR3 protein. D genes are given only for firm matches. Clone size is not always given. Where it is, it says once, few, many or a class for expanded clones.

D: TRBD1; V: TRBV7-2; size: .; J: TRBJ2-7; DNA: TGTGCCAGCAGCTTAGCCCGGACAGGGAACCACGAGCAGTACTTC; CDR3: CASSLARTGNHEQYF
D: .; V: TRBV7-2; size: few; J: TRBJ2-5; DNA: TGTGCCAGCAGCGACTTTCTAGAAACCCAGTACTTC; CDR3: CASSDFLETQYF
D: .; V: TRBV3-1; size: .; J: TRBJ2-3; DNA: TGTGCCAGCAGCCAAGTTAACTACATTGTCGCAGATACGCAGTATTTT; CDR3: CASSQVNYIVADTQYF
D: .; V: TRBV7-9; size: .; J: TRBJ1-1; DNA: TGTGCCAGCAGCCCCGAAGGGGGGAACACTGAAGCTTTCTTT; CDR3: CASSPEGGNTEAFF
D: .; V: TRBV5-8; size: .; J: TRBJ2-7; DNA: TGTGCCAGCAGCTCTTGGGGGACTGGACGGACCTACGAGCAGTACTTC; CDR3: CASSSWGTGRTYEQYF
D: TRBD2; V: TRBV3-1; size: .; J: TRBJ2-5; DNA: TGTGCCAGCAATACGGGGGGGTTCCAAGAGACCCAGTACTTC; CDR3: CASNTGGFQETQYF
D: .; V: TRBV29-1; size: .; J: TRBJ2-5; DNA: TGCAGCGTTGGGGTGGAGACCCAGTACTTC; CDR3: CSVGVETQYF
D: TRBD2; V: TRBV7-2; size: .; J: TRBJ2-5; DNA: TGTGCCAGCAGCTACCTAGCGGGAGGTTCACGGAGGGCGGAGACCCAGTACTTC; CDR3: CASSYLAGGSRRAETQYF
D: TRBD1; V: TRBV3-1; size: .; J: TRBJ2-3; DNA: TGTGCCAGCAGCCTACGACAGGGGGCCACAGATACGCAGTATTTT; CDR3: CASSLRQGATDTQYF
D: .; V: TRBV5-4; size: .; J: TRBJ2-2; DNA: TGTGCCAGCAGCTTGGTGGCAGGGTTCGCCGGGGAGCTGTTTTTT; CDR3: CASSLVAGFAGELFF
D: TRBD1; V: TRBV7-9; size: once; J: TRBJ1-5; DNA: TGTGCCAGCAGCTTTAGTGCAGGACAGGGCAATCAGCCCCAGCATTTT; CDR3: CASSFSAGQGNQPQHF
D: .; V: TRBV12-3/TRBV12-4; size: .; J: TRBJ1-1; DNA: TGTGCCAGCAGTTTTGTCTTCTGGAGTACCCTGAACACTGAAGCTTTCTTT; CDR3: CASSFVFWSTLNTEAFF
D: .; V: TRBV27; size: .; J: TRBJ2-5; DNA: TGTGCCAGCAGTTTATTCGGGGAGCAAGAGACCCAGTACTTC; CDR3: CASSLFGEQETQYF
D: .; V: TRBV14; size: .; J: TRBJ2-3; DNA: TGTGCCAGCAGCCGGGGAAGGTTGGGGAGCACAGATACGCAGTATTTT; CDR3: CASSRGRLGSTDTQYF
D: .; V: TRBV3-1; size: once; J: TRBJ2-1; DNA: TGTGCCAGCAGCCAAGACCGGAGCTCGGGGAATGAGCAGTTCTTC; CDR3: CASSQDRSSGNEQFF
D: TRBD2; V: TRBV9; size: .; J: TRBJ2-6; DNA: TGTGCCAGCAGCCATTCGCGGACTAGCGGGACCTTGTACTCTGGGGCCAACGTCCTGACTTTC; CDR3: CASSHSRTSGTLYSGANVLTF
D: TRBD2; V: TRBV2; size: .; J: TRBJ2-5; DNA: TGTGCCAGCAGGAGATTTGGACTAGCGGGTTCTCAGTACTTC; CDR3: CASRRFGLAGSQYF
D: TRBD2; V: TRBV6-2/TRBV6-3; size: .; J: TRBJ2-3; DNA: TGTGCCAGCAGTTCTCTAGCGGGAGCCACAGATACGCAGTATTTT; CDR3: CASSSLAGATDTQYF
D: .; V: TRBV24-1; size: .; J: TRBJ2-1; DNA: TGTGCCACCAGTGAACGGACCGCTAGCTCCTACAATGAGCAGTTCTTC; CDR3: CATSERTASSYNEQFF
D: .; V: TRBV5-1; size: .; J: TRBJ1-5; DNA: TGCGCCAGCAGCTTAGAAGACGGGAGCAATCAGCCCCAGCATTTT; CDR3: CASSLEDGSNQPQHF
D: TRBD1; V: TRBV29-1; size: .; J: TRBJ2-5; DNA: TGCAGCGTTAGGACAGGGAGGCGAGAGACCCAGTACTTC; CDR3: CSVRTGRRETQYF
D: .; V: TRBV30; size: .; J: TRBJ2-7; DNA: TGTGCCTGGAGTCCAAAGGACGTGACCTACGAGCAGTACTTC; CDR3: CAWSPKDVTYEQYF
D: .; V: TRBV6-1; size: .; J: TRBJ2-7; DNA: TGTGCCAGCAGTACCCTAGGAGAGCAGTACTTC; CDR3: CASSTLGEQYF
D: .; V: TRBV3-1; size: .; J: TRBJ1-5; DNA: TGTGCCAGCAGCCAATGGAACGATCAGCCCCAGCATTTT; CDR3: CASSQWNDQPQHF
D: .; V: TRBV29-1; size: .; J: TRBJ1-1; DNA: TGCAGCGTTGAAAGAATGAACAGCCAGAACACTGAAGCTTTCTTT; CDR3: CSVERMNSQNTEAFF
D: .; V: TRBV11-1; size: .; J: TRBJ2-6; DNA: TGTGCCAGCAGCTTAGCGTACCTTCTCACTTCAACCTGGGGGGCCAACGTCCTGACTTTC; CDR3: CASSLAYLLTSTWGANVLTF
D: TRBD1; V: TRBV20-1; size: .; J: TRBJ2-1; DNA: TGCAGTGCCCCGGACAGGGGCAATGAGCAGTTCTTC; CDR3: CSAPDRGNEQFF
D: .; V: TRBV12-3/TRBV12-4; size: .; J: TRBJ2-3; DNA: TGTGCCAGCAGCTCCCGGCCCATTCCGCAGTATTTT; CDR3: CASSSRPIPQYF
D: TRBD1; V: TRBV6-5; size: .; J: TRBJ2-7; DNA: TGTGCCAGCAGTTACTCGGGACAGGCACGCTACGAGCAGTACTTC; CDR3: CASSYSGQARYEQYF
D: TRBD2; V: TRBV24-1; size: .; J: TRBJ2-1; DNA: TGTGCCACCAGTGATTCGGGACTAGCGGAAAGGAGCTCCTACAATGAGCAGTTCTTC; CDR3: CATSDSGLAERSSYNEQFF
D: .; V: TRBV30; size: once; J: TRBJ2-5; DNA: TGTGCCTGGAGACGATCGGGGGAAGAGACCCAGTACTTC; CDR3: CAWRRSGEETQYF
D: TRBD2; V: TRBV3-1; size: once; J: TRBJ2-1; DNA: TGTGCCAGCAGCCCCGGACTAGCGGGAAGGCGGAATGAGCAGTTCTTC; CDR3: CASSPGLAGRRNEQFF
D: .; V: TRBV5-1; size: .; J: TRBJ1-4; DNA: TGCGCCAGCAGCGGGGACTTTTACGAAAAACTGTTTTTT; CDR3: CASSGDFYEKLFF
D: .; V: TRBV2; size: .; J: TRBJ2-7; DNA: TGTGCCAGCAGTGTGGGCAGGCTCCCTTCGGACGAGCAGTACTTC; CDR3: CASSVGRLPSDEQYF
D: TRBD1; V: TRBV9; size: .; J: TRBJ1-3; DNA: TGTGCCAGCAGCGTAGGGGCAGGGGGCTCTGGAAACACCATATATTTT; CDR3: CASSVGAGGSGNTIYF